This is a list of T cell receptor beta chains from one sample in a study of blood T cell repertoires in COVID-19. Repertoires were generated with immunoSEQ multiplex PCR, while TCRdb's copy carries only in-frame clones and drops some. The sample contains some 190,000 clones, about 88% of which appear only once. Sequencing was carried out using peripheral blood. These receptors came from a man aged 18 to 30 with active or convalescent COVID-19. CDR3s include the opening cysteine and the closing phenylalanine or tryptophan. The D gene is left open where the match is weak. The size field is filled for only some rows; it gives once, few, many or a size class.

TGTGCCAGCAGTTCAAAAAAACCGGGACAGGGGCTAGCCAAAAACATTCAGTACTTC CASSSKKPGQGLAKNIQYF TRBV27 - TRBD1 TRBJ2-4 19
TGCGCCGCGAGGGGGGGGGCGAAATATAATTCACCCCTCCACTTT CAARGGAKYNSPLHF TRBV23-1 few - TRBJ1-6 15
TGTGCCACCAGTGAACGGGATGAGCAGTTCTTC CATSERDEQFF TRBV24-1 once - TRBJ2-1 11
TGTGCCAGCAGCTTGGCCGGGGGGGGCGAGTACGAGCAGTACTTC CASSLAGGGEYEQYF TRBV5-5 once TRBD2 TRBJ2-7 15
TGTGCCAGCAGCGAACCGACAGGGATGGGGCCCTACGAGCAGTACTTC CASSEPTGMGPYEQYF TRBV7-8 - TRBD1 TRBJ2-7 16
TGTGCCTGGAGACAGAACAGGGGATCTAACTATGGCTACACCTTC CAWRQNRGSNYGYTF TRBV30 - TRBD1 TRBJ1-2 15
TGTGCCAGCAGCCAGTACGCAGGGGGGACAGGAAAAACCTACGAGCAGTACTTC CASSQYAGGTGKTYEQYF TRBV3-1/TRBV3-2 - TRBD1 TRBJ2-7 18
TGTGCCAGCAGCCGGACTAGCGGGGGAGGGACAGATACGCAGTATTTT CASSRTSGGGTDTQYF TRBV7-6 - TRBD2 TRBJ2-3 16
TGTGCCAGCAGCAAGGGACAGGGGGCGATCGACGAGCAGTACTTC CASSKGQGAIDEQYF TRBV7-9 once TRBD1 TRBJ2-7 15
TGTGCCAGCAGCTTGGGGCCCTTCGAGCAGTACTTC CASSLGPFEQYF TRBV5-6 - - TRBJ2-7 12
TGTGCCAGCAGCCAAGATCCGCAGTCTGGAAACACCATATATTTT CASSQDPQSGNTIYF TRBV3-1/TRBV3-2 - - TRBJ1-3 15
TGTGCCAGCAGCCCGGGACTAGCCCTTGACGGGGCAGATACGCAGTATTTT CASSPGLALDGADTQYF TRBV5-4 - TRBD2 TRBJ2-3 17
TGTGCCAGCAGCTTAGATCTCCCCGGACTAGCGGGATCGGAGACCCAGTACTTC CASSLDLPGLAGSETQYF TRBV7-6 once TRBD2 TRBJ2-5 18
TGCGCCAGCAGCCAAGAAATCAGAACATCCGATGATGGCTACACCTTC CASSQEIRTSDDGYTF TRBV4-3 - - TRBJ1-2 16
TGCGCCAGCAGCTTGAGGGGGGGCATGTCCTACGAGCAGTACTTC CASSLRGGMSYEQYF TRBV5-1 - - TRBJ2-7 15
TGTGCCAGCAGTGAACCGGACACTCGTACGCAGTATTTT CASSEPDTRTQYF TRBV2 - - TRBJ2-3 13
TGTGCCAGCAGCTTGGGGACAGGGCGTAACACCATATATTTT CASSLGTGRNTIYF TRBV7-9 - TRBD1 TRBJ1-3 14
TGTGCCAGTCGGGAAGCGGGGGAGTACGAGCAGTACTTC CASREAGEYEQYF TRBV2 - TRBD2 TRBJ2-7 13
TGTGCCAGCAACCACCGACAGGGGAAGAACACTGAAGCTTTCTTT CASNHRQGKNTEAFF TRBV6-5 - TRBD1 TRBJ1-1 15
TGTGCCAGCAGCCAGCTAGCGGGGGGGCAGGGTGAGCAGTTCTTC CASSQLAGGQGEQFF TRBV11-3 - TRBD2 TRBJ2-1 15
TGTGCCTGCGGGACTCCCCCAACCTACGAGCAGTACTTC CACGTPPTYEQYF TRBV7-9 - - TRBJ2-7 13
TGTGCCTGGGGTTGGGGTTCAGGGGGCAACTATGGCTACACCTTC CAWGWGSGGNYGYTF TRBV30 - TRBD1 TRBJ1-2 15
TGCGCCAGCAGCTTGGTGACAGGGGCGAACACCGGGGAGCTGTTTTTT CASSLVTGANTGELFF TRBV5-1 - TRBD1 TRBJ2-2 16
TGTGCCAGCAGTCCCCCGCGGGGGGGAGGCTACACCTTC CASSPPRGGGYTF TRBV6-5 - - TRBJ1-2 13
TGTGCCAGCAGTGAGAGACTAGCGCCAAAAGAGACCCAGTACTTC CASSERLAPKETQYF TRBV6-2/TRBV6-3 - TRBD2 TRBJ2-5 15
TGCGCCAGCAGGGCCGGGACAGGGATCAATGAGCAGTTCTTC CASRAGTGINEQFF TRBV10-2 - TRBD1 TRBJ2-1 14
TGTGCCATCAGTGGGGGCTTTGGCACTGAAGCTTTCTTT CAISGGFGTEAFF TRBV10-3 - - TRBJ1-1 13
TGTGCCAGCAGTGAACGGCTAGCGGGAGGTGTAGATACGCAGTATTTT CASSERLAGGVDTQYF TRBV6-1 - TRBD2 TRBJ2-3 16
TGTGCCAGCAGCCACAGGGGACAGGGGTATGAAAAACTGTTTTTT CASSHRGQGYEKLFF TRBV5-6 - TRBD1 TRBJ1-4 15
TGTGCCAGCAGCTCTGAGGTACTAGCGGGAGTGGCCTACGAGCAGTACTTC CASSSEVLAGVAYEQYF TRBV3-1/TRBV3-2 - TRBD2 TRBJ2-7 17
TGTGCCAGCAGCTCTAGCGAGAGCTCCTACAATGAGCAGTTCTTC CASSSSESSYNEQFF TRBV7-9 once - TRBJ2-1 15
TGTGCCAGTAGTGCCGCCGACAGCATGAACACTGAAGCTTTCTTT CASSAADSMNTEAFF TRBV19 - - TRBJ1-1 15
TGCGCCAGCAGCTTGTCCGGGTTAAGGGAGCAGTTCTTC CASSLSGLREQFF TRBV5-1 - - TRBJ2-1 13
TGTGCCAGCTCACCACCGAATAGCGGAGGCTCCTACAATGAGCAGTTCTTC CASSPPNSGGSYNEQFF TRBV18 - - TRBJ2-1 17
TGCGCCAGCAGTGAGTCGAGGGTCAAACCCTACGAGCAGTACTTC CASSESRVKPYEQYF TRBV10-1 - - TRBJ2-7 15
TGTGCCAGCAGCTTAGACCAGGGTGGCACTGAAGCTTTCTTT CASSLDQGGTEAFF TRBV7-2 - - TRBJ1-1 14
TGTGCCAGCAGCCAGGGGTCCACAGATACGCAGTATTTT CASSQGSTDTQYF TRBV7-9 - - TRBJ2-3 13
TGTGCCAGCAGTGAAACGGGGGGACAGGTCGGTTATGGCTACACCTTC CASSETGGQVGYGYTF TRBV6-1 - TRBD1 TRBJ1-2 16
TGTGCCAGTAGTATAAAGGACAGAACCTACGAGCAGTACTTC CASSIKDRTYEQYF TRBV19 - - TRBJ2-7 14
TGCAGCGCTAGGACAGGGTTGGAGACCCAGTACTTC CSARTGLETQYF TRBV29-1 - TRBD1 TRBJ2-5 12
TGTGCCAGCAGTCCAGAAATGAACACTGAAGCTTTCTTT CASSPEMNTEAFF TRBV2 - - TRBJ1-1 13
TGTGCCAGCACCCAGGGGACTAGCTGGTTCTTC CASTQGTSWFF TRBV28 - TRBD2 TRBJ2-1 11